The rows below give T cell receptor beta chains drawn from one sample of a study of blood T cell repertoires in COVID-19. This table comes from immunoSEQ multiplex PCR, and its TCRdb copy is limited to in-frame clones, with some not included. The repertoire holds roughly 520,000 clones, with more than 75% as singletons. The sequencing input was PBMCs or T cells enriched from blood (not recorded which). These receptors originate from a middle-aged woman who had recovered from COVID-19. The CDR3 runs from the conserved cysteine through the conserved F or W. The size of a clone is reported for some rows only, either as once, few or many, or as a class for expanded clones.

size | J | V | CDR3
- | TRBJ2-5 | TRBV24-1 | CATSEWTSGTGLGTQYF
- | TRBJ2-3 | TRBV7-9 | CASSQGADTDTQYF
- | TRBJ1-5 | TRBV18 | CASSADSSQPQHF
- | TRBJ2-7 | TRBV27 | CASSPPASGNNEQYF
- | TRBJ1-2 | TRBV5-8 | CASSLDTNYGYTF
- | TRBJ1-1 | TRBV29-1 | CSVQDSHTEAFF
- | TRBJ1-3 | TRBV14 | CASSQDMGTFSGNTIYF
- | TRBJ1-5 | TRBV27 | CASSASPGRGYSNQPQHF
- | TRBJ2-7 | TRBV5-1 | CASSSGTSGIYEQYF
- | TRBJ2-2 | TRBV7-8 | CASSWGQGLRTGELFF
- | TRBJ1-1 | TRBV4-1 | CASSLSGIMYTEAFF
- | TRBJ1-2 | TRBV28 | CASSLLGQEQGQGPYYGYTF
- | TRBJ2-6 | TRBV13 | CASSSSLAGANVLTF
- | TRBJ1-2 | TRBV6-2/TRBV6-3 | CASTPPPAGGYGYTF
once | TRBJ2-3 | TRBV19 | CASSLGQGGGTDTQYF
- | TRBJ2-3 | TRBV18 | CASSRPGSGSSDTQYF
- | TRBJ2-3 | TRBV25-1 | CASTGGIYTDTQYF
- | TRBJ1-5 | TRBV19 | CASRGAGRFQPQHF
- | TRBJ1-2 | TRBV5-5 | CASSQQGDNYGYTF
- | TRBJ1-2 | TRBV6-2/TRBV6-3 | CASSAGTGSVGYTF
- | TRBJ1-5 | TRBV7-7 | CASSPGQNQPQHF
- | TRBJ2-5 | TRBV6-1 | CASSENGSKTQYF
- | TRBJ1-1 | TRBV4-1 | CASSQAGYWTEAFF